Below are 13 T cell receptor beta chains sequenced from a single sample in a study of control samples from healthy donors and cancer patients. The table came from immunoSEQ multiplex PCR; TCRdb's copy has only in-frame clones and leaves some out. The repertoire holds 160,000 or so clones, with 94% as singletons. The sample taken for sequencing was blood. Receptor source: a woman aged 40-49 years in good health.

This CDR3 is CASSMGQGSTPLHF. CDR3 in DNA: TGTGCCAGTAGTATGGGGCAGGGGTCTACACCCCTCCACTTT. The genes are TRBV19 and TRBJ1-6; a possible D gene is TRBD1 (6 bases). Germline assignment: CDR1 LNHDA and CDR2 SQIVND (reference sequence). CDR3 length equals 14 residues. V lost 3 bases, J lost 11 bases, and 14 bases lay in between.

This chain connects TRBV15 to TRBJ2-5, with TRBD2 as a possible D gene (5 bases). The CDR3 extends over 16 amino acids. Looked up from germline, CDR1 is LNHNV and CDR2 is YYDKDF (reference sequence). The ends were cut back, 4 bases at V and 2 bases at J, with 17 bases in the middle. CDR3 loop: CATSTGLHIIQETQYF. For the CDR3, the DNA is TGTGCCACCAGCACAGGACTCCACATCATACAAGAGACCCAGTACTTC.

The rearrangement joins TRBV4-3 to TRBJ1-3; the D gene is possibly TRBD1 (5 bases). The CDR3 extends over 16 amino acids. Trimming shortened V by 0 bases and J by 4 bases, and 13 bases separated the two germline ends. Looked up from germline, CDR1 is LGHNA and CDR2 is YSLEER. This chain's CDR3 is CASSQEVGHLGNTIYF. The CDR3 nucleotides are TGCGCCAGCAGCCAAGAGGTAGGACACCTCGGAAACACCATATATTTT.

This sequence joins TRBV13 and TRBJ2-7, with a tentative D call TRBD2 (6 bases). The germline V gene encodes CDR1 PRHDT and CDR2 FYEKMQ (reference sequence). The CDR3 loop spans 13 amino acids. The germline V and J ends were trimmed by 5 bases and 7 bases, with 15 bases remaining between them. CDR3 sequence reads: CASSQKRAGEQYF. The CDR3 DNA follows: TGTGCCAGCAGCCAAAAGCGGGCAGGTGAGCAGTACTTC.

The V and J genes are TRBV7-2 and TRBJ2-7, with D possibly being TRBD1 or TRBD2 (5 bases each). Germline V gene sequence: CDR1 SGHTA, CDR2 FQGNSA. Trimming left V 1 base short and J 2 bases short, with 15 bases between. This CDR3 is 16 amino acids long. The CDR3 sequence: CASSLVTGTDAYEQYF. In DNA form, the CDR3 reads TGTGCCAGCAGCTTAGTAACCGGGACGGACGCCTACGAGCAGTACTTC.

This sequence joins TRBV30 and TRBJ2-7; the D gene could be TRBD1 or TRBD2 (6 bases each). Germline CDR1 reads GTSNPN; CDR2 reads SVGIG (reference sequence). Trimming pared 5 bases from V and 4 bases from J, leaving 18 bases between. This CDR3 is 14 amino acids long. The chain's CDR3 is CAWSSTGTSYEQYF. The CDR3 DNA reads TGTGCCTGGTCTAGCACAGGGACTTCGTACGAGCAGTACTTC.

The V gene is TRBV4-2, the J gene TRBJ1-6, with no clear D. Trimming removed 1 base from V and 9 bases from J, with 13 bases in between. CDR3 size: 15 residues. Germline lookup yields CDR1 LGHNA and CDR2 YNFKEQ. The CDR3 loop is CASSQGGGLSSPLHF. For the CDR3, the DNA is TGTGCCAGCAGCCAAGGTGGAGGGTTAAGTTCACCCCTCCACTTT.

The CDR3 coding sequence is TGTGCCAGCAGCGGCGTGGGGGGACGGGGTTGGAGTTTCACAGATACGCAGTATTTT. Protein sequence: CASSGVGGRGWSFTDTQYF. The J gene is TRBJ2-3, the V gene TRBV5-8, with a tentative D call TRBD2 (6 bases). The V and J ends lost 4 bases and 2 bases respectively, with 26 bases between them. CDR1 SGHTS and CDR2 YDEGEE come from the germline V gene. The CDR3 runs 19 residues.

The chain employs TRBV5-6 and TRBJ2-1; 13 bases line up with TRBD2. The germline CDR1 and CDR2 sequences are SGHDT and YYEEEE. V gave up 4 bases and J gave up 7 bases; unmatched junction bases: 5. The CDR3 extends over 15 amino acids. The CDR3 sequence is CASSVTSGRVNEQFF. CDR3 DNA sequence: TGTGCCAGCAGCGTCACTAGCGGGAGGGTTAATGAGCAGTTCTTC.

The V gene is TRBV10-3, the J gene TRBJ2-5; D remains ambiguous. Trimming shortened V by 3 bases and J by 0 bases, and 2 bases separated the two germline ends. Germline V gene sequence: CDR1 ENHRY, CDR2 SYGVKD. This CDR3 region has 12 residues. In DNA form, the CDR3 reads TGTGCCATCAGTGACAACCAAGAGACCCAGTACTTC. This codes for CAISDNQETQYF.

The CDR3 DNA is TGTGCCAGCAGCTCTTACAGTTTAAGGGGAAGGGGCCAAGAGACCCAGTACTTC. Its protein is CASSSYSLRGRGQETQYF. The chain has TRBV5-4 and TRBJ2-5; D perhaps matches TRBD1 (5 bases). Deletions cut 3 bases from V and 1 base from J, with 22 bases between. The germline V gene encodes CDR1 SGHNT and CDR2 YYREEE (reference sequence). This CDR3 region has 18 residues.

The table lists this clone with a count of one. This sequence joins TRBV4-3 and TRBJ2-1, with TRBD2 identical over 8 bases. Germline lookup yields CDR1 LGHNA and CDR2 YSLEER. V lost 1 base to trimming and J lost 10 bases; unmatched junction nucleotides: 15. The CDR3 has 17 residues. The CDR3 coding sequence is TGCGCCAGCAGCCAAGCTCCCTGGCGAGCGGGAGAAGAGGAGCAGTTCTTC. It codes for CASSQAPWRAGEEEQFF.

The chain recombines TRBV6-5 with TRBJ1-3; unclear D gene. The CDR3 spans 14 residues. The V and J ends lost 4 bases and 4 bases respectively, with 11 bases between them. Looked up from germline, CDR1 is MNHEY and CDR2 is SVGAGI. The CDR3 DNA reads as TGTGCCAGCAGTTCAGCGGTGGGAGGAAACACCATATATTTT. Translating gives CASSSAVGGNTIYF.